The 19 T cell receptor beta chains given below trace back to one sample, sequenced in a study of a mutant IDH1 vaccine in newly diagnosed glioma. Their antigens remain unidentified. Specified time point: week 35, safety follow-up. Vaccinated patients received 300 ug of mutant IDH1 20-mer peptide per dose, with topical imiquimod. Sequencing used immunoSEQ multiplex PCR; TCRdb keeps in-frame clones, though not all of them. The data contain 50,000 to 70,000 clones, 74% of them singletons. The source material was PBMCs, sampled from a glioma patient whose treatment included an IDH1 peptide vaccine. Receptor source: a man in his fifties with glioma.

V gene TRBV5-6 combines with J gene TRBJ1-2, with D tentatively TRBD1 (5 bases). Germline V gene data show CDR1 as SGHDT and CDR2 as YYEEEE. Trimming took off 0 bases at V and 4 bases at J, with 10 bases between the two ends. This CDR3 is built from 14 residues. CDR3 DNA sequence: TGTGCCAGCAGCTTGGTGCAGGGTGGCTATGGCTACACCTTC. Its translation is CASSLVQGGYGYTF. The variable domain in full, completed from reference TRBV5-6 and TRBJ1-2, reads DAGVTQSPTHLIKTRGQQVTLRCSPKSGHDTVSWYQQALGQGPQFIFQYYEEEERQRGNFPDRFSGHQFPNYSSELNVNALLLGDSALYLCASSLVQGGYGYTFGSGTRLTVV.

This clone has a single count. In nucleotides, the CDR3 is TGTGCCAGCAGTACCCGGGACAGGATCGTCTACGAGCAGTACTTC. Protein sequence: CASSTRDRIVYEQYF. This sequence joins TRBV27 and TRBJ2-7, with 8 bases fitting TRBD1. J gave up 3 bases and V 5 bases, and 9 bases lay outside the gene matches. The V gene's germline CDR1 is MNHEY and CDR2 SMNVEV (reference sequence). The CDR3 is 15 amino acids.

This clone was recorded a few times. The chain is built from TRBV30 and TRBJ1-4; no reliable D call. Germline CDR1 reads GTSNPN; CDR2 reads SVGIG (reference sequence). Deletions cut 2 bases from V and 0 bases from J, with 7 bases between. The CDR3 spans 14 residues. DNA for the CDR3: TGTGCCTGGAGTTCTTTGCCAACTAATGAAAAACTGTTTTTT. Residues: CAWSSLPTNEKLFF.

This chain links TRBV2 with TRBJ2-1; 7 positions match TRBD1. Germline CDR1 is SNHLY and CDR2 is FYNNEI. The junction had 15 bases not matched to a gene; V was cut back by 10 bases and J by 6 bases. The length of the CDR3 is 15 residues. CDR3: CATISRLDRANEQFF. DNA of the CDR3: TGTGCCACCATCTCCCGCTTAGACAGGGCCAATGAGCAGTTCTTC.

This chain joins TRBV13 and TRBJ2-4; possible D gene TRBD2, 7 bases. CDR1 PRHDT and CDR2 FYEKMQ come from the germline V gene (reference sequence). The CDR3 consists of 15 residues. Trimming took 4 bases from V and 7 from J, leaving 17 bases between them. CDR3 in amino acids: CASSSRGAGVNIQYF. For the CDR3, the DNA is TGTGCCAGCAGCTCTAGGGGGGCGGGGGTTAACATTCAGTACTTC.

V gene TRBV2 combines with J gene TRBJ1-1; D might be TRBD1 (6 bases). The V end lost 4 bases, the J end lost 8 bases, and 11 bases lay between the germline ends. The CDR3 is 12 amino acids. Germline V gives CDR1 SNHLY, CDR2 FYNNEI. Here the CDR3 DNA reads TGTGCCAGCAGTGTTTACAGGGAAGAAGCTTTCTTT. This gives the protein CASSVYREEAFF.

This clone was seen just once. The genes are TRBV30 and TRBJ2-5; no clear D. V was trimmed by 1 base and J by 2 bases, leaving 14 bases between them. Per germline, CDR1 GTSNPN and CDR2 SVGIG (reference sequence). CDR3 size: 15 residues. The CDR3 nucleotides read TGTGCCTGGAGTGACCACCGGACGAATCAAGAGACCCAGTACTTC. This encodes CAWSDHRTNQETQYF.

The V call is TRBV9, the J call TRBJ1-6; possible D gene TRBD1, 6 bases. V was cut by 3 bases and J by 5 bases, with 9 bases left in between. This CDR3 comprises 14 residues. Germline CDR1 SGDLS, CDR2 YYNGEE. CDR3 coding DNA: TGTGCCAGCAGCGAGGCAGGGGATAATTCACCCCTCCACTTT. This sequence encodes CASSEAGDNSPLHF.

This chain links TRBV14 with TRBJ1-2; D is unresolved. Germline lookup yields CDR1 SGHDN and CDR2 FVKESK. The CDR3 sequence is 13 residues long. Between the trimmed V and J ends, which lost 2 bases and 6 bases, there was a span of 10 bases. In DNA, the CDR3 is TGTGCCAGCAGCCAAACAAGGACCGATGGCTACACCTTC. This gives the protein CASSQTRTDGYTF.

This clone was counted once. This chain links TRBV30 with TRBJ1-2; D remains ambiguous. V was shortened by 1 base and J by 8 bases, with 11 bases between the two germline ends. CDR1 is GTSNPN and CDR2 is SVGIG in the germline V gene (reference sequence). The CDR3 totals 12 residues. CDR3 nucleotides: TGTGCCTGGAGTGCGGCGGCGGGAGGCTACACCTTC. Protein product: CAWSAAAGGYTF.

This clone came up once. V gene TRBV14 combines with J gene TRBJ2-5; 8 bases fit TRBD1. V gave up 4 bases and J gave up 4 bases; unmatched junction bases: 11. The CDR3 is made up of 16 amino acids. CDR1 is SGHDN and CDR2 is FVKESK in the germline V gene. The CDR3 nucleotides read TGTGCCAGCAGCCTTAACAGGGGGTTCGTGAGAGAGACCCAGTACTTC. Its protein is CASSLNRGFVRETQYF.

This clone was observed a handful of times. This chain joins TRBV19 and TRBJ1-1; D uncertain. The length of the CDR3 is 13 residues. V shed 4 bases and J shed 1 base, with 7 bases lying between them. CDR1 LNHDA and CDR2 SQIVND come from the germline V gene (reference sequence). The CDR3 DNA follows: TGTGCCAGTAGTACCACACGGAACACTGAAGCTTTCTTT. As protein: CASSTTRNTEAFF.

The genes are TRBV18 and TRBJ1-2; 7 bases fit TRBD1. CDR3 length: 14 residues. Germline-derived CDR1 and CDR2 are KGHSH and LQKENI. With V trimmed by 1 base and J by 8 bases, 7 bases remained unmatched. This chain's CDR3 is CASSPQEGATGYTF. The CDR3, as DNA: TGTGCCAGCTCACCACAGGAGGGGGCAACGGGCTACACCTTC.

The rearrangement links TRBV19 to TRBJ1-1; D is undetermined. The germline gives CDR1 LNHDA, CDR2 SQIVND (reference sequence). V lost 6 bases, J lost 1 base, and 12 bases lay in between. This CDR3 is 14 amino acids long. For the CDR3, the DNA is TGTGCCAGTAGCGTTCCCCCGGGGAACACTGAAGCTTTCTTT. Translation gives CASSVPPGNTEAFF. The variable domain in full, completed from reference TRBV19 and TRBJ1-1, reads DGGITQSPKYLFRKEGQNVTLSCEQNLNHDAMYWYRQDPGQGLRLIYYSQIVNDFQKGDIAEGYSVSREKKESFPLTVTSAQKNPTAFYLCASSVPPGNTEAFFGQGTRLTVV.

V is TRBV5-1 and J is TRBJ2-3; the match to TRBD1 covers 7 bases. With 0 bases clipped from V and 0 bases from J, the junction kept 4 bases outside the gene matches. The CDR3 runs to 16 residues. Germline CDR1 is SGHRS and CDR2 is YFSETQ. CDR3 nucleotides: TGCGCCAGCAGCTTGGGACAGGGCACTAGCACAGATACGCAGTATTTT. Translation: CASSLGQGTSTDTQYF.

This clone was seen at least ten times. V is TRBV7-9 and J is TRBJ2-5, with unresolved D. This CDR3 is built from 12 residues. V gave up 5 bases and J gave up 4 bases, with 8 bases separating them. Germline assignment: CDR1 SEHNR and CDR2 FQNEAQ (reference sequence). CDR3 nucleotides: TGTGCCAGCAGCCTAAACCGAGAGACCCAGTACTTC. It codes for CASSLNRETQYF.

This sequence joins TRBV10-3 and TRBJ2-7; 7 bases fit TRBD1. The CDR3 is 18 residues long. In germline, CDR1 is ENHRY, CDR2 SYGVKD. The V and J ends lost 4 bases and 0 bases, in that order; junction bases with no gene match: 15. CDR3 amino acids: CAISALSSGTVSSYEQYF. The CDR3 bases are TGTGCCATCAGTGCCCTTTCATCCGGGACAGTGAGCTCCTACGAGCAGTACTTC.

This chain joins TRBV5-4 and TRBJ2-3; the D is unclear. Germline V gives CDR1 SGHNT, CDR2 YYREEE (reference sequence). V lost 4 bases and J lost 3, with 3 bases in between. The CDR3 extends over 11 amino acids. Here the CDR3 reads CASSTTDTQYF. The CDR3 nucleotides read TGTGCCAGCAGCACAACAGATACGCAGTATTTT.

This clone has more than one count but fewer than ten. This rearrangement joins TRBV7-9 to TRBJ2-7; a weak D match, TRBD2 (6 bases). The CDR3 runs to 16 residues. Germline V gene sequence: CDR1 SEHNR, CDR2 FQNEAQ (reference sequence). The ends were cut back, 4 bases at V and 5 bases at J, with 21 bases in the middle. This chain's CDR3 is CASSSDPGLSADEQYF. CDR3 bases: TGTGCCAGCAGCTCCGACCCGGGACTGTCGGCGGACGAGCAGTACTTC. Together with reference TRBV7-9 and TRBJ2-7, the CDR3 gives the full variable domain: DTGVSQNPRHKITKRGQNVTFRCDPISEHNRLYWYRQTLGQGPEFLTYFQNEAQLEKSRLLSDRFSAERPKGSFSTLEIQRTEQGDSAMYLCASSSDPGLSADEQYFGPGTRLTVT.